This entry lists 28 T cell receptor beta chains sequenced from one sample in a study of blood T cell repertoires in COVID-19. The protocol was immunoSEQ multiplex PCR, while the TCRdb copy is restricted to in-frame clones and leaves out a portion. Of about 46,000 clones in the sample, around 83% were seen once. The sample taken for sequencing was PBMCs or T cells enriched from blood (not recorded which). The receptors were sampled from a woman aged 45 to 65 who had recovered from COVID-19.

The CDR3 DNA reads as TGTGCCAGCTCACCATGGTCAGGGAACACCGGGGAGCTGTTTTTT. Its translation is CASSPWSGNTGELFF. The rearrangement links TRBV18 to TRBJ2-2, with D uncertain. Trimming stripped 2 bases from V and 1 base from J, with 8 bases between. Germline CDR1 and CDR2: KGHSH and LQKENI. CDR3 length: 15 amino acids.

V usage is TRBV9 and J usage is TRBJ1-6, with D tentatively TRBD1 (6 bases). V was clipped by 6 bases and J by 6 bases, with 10 bases between them. Per germline, CDR1 SGDLS and CDR2 YYNGEE. CDR3 size: 13 residues. CDR3 nucleotide sequence: TGTGCCAGCACCACAGGGCCTAATTCACCCCTCCACTTT. The encoded protein is CASTTGPNSPLHF.

The rearrangement joins TRBV15 to TRBJ2-5; D unclear. Trimming cost V 2 bases and J 1 base, with 14 bases left between them. In germline, CDR1 is LNHNV, CDR2 YYDKDF (reference sequence). The CDR3 length is 16 residues. The CDR3, as DNA: TGTGCCACCAGCAGACCCTTGGTCGGGTTCCAAGAGACCCAGTACTTC. It is translated as CATSRPLVGFQETQYF.

This chain connects TRBV6-2 or TRBV6-3 to TRBJ1-4; D uncertain. Between the trimmed V and J ends, which lost 2 bases and 2 bases, there was a span of 12 bases. There are 16 residues in the CDR3. The germline CDR1 and CDR2 sequences are MNHEY and SVGEGT. In nucleotides, the CDR3 is TGTGCCAGCAGTTACAACGAGGCTGCGACTAATGAAAAACTGTTTTTT. Translation gives CASSYNEAATNEKLFF.

The chain has TRBV6-2 or TRBV6-3 and TRBJ1-5, with a weak D call TRBD1 (5 bases). CDR3 length equals 15 residues. The germline V gene has CDR1 MNHEY and CDR2 SVGEGT. V was clipped by 0 bases and J by 4 bases, with 10 bases between them. The CDR3: CASSYSGGINQPQHF. CDR3 nucleotide sequence: TGTGCCAGCAGTTACTCGGGGGGGATAAATCAGCCCCAGCATTTT.

The rearrangement links TRBV7-3 to TRBJ2-2; 10 bases align to TRBD1. From germline, CDR1 is SGHTA and CDR2 FQGTGA. J was trimmed by 3 bases and V by 0 bases; bases with no gene match: 7. The CDR3 is 18 amino acids. CDR3 residues: CASSLTGRTGGDTGELFF. The CDR3 bases are TGTGCCAGCAGCTTAACTGGCAGGACAGGGGGTGACACCGGGGAGCTGTTTTTT.

The rearrangement joins TRBV5-6 to TRBJ2-2; the match to TRBD2 covers 11 bases. Germline values: CDR1 SGHDT, CDR2 YYEEEE. Trimming took 3 bases from V and 5 from J; bases not matched to a gene: 6. The CDR3 is made up of 16 amino acids. The CDR3 reads CASSSTSGRFTGELFF. In DNA, the CDR3 is TGTGCCAGCAGCTCAACTAGCGGGAGATTTACCGGGGAGCTGTTTTTT.

The chain uses TRBV4-2 and TRBJ2-5; 9 bases agree with TRBD1. The V segment lost 4 bases and the J segment 4 bases; nucleotides outside the gene matches: 13. The CDR3 spans 17 residues. Germline V gene sequence: CDR1 LGHNA, CDR2 YNFKEQ. The CDR3 DNA sequence: TGTGCCAGCAGCCCCTCCCCCCGGACAGGGGCCGGAGAGACCCAGTACTTC. Translated: CASSPSPRTGAGETQYF.

The chain is built from TRBV24-1 and TRBJ2-1, with D possibly matching TRBD2 (5 bases). V lost 4 bases and J lost 3, with 9 bases in between. The germline V gene encodes CDR1 KGHDR and CDR2 SFDVKD. The CDR3 runs to 14 residues. CDR3 region: CATSERAGYNEQFF. The CDR3 DNA reads TGTGCCACCAGTGAGAGGGCGGGCTACAATGAGCAGTTCTTC.

This sequence joins TRBV7-2 and TRBJ1-1; possible D gene TRBD1, 6 bases. Germline V gene lookup returns CDR1 SGHTA and CDR2 FQGNSA. V shed 5 bases and J shed 11 bases, with 21 bases lying between them. The CDR3 is made up of 14 amino acids. CDR3 DNA sequence: TGTGCCAGCAGCAAAGGAGGGGGGGGGTCAGTGGCTTTCTTT. This encodes CASSKGGGGSVAFF. The variable domain in full, completed from reference TRBV7-2 and TRBJ1-1, reads GAGVSQSPSNKVTEKGKDVELRCDPISGHTALYWYRQSLGQGLEFLIYFQGNSAPDKSGLPSDRFSAERTGGSVSTLTIQRTQQEDSAVYLCASSKGGGGSVAFFGQGTRLTVV.

This rearrangement joins TRBV12-3 or TRBV12-4 to TRBJ2-5; no clear D gene. CDR3 size: 13 residues. V was pared by 0 bases and J by 5 bases, with 7 bases between. CDR3 DNA sequence: TGTGCCAGCAGTTTAGCAAGTCGGGAGACCCAGTACTTC. Protein sequence: CASSLASRETQYF.

The chain couples TRBV27 to TRBJ2-2, with 9 positions matching TRBD2. CDR3 size: 14 residues. Losses at the gene ends were 6 bases for V and 8 bases for J; bases not matched to a gene: 7. Germline V gene sequence: CDR1 MNHEY, CDR2 SMNVEV (reference sequence). The CDR3 here is CASRGSGGPGELFF. CDR3 DNA sequence: TGTGCCAGCAGAGGTAGCGGGGGTCCGGGGGAGCTGTTTTTT.

This clone was counted a single time. The chain recombines TRBV18 with TRBJ1-3; tentatively, D is TRBD1 (5 bases). Per the germline V gene, CDR1 is KGHSH and CDR2 is LQKENI. V lost 2 bases to trimming and J lost 2 bases, with 10 bases between them. The CDR3 is 15 residues long. The CDR3 DNA reads TGTGCCAGCTCACCAGCCCAGGGAACTGGAAACACCATATATTTT. Its protein is CASSPAQGTGNTIYF.

The rearrangement joins TRBV5-4 to TRBJ2-3; D is unclear. The V end was cut by 4 bases, the J end by 1 base, with 22 bases between. Germline V CDR1 and CDR2: SGHNT, YYREEE (reference sequence). CDR3 length: 18 amino acids. This chain's CDR3 is CASSPPLLHGGGTDTQYF. The CDR3 coding sequence is TGTGCCAGCAGCCCCCCCCTCTTACACGGCGGCGGCACAGATACGCAGTATTTT.

V and J are TRBV5-4 and TRBJ2-7; no definite D call. This CDR3 contains 12 residues. The germline V gene encodes CDR1 SGHNT and CDR2 YYREEE (reference sequence). Trimming pared 1 base from V and 6 bases from J, leaving 8 bases between. The DNA for the CDR3 is TGTGCCAGCAGCTTGCATTCGGGCGAGCAGTACTTC. This codes for CASSLHSGEQYF.

The chain recombines TRBV2 with TRBJ2-6; the D is unclear. Trimming pared 3 bases from V and 0 bases from J, leaving 9 bases between. Germline V lookup: CDR1 SNHLY, CDR2 FYNNEI. The CDR3 contains 16 residues. This CDR3 is CASSESVVSGANVLTF. For the CDR3, the DNA is TGTGCCAGCAGTGAGTCGGTAGTCTCTGGGGCCAACGTCCTGACTTTC.

This clone turned up a few times. This chain connects TRBV2 to TRBJ2-7; D perhaps matches TRBD2 (6 bases). This CDR3 is 13 amino acids long. Germline V CDR1 and CDR2: SNHLY, FYNNEI. V dropped 2 bases and J dropped 3 bases, with 8 bases sitting between them. The CDR3 region has the DNA TGTGCCAGCAGTGAACAGGGACTCTACGAGCAGTACTTC. Amino acids: CASSEQGLYEQYF.

This clone has just one count. The rearrangement joins TRBV2 to TRBJ1-2, with 7 bases lining up with TRBD1. The germline CDR1 and CDR2 sequences are SNHLY and FYNNEI. The CDR3 runs to 12 residues. J gave up 6 bases and V 5 bases, and 3 bases lay outside the gene matches. CDR3 amino acids: CASSFGQDGYTF. CDR3 nucleotide sequence: TGTGCCAGCAGTTTTGGACAGGATGGCTACACCTTC.

The chain uses TRBV7-8 and TRBJ2-1, with D perhaps matching TRBD2 (5 bases). V gave up 1 base and J gave up 4 bases, with 11 bases separating them. Germline CDR1 reads SGHVS; CDR2 reads FQNEAQ. This CDR3 contains 15 residues. The CDR3 DNA follows: TGTGCCAGCAGCTTAGGGACTGGACTGTACAATGAGCAGTTCTTC. Amino acid sequence: CASSLGTGLYNEQFF.

The rearrangement joins TRBV30 to TRBJ1-2; 7 bases are shared with TRBD1. Germline V gives CDR1 GTSNPN, CDR2 SVGIG (reference sequence). V dropped 0 bases and J dropped 4; count of bases not matched to a gene: 2. This CDR3 contains 13 residues. CDR3 sequence: CAWSVNRGYGYTF. The CDR3 bases are TGTGCCTGGAGTGTAAACAGGGGCTATGGCTACACCTTC. Full variable domain (rest looked up from reference TRBV30 and TRBJ1-2): SQTIHQWPATLVQPVGSPLSLECTVEGTSNPNLYWYRQAAGRGLQLLFYSVGIGQISSEVPQNLSASRPQDRQFILSSKKLLLSDSGFYLCAWSVNRGYGYTFGSGTRLTVV.

Worth noting for this clone: The junction shows a germline mismatch at one end, possibly a read error. This rearrangement joins TRBV29-1 to TRBJ2-5; D is perhaps TRBD2 (6 bases). Germline V gene lookup returns CDR1 SQVTM and CDR2 ANQGSEA. CDR3 length: 12 amino acids. CDR3 sequence: CSVGGFGEAQYF. CDR3 bases: TGCAGCGTGGGGGGTTTCGGAGAGGCCCAGTACTTC.

The chain has TRBV11-2 and TRBJ2-2, with D perhaps matching TRBD1 (5 bases). The CDR3 contains 16 residues. The germline gives CDR1 SGHAT, CDR2 FQNNGV. V shed 1 base and J shed 1 base, with 10 bases lying between them. The CDR3 nucleotides read TGTGCCAGCAGCTTAGTGGCAGGGATGAACACCGGGGAGCTGTTTTTT. It is translated as CASSLVAGMNTGELFF.

J is TRBJ2-4 and V is TRBV5-4; D remains ambiguous. The CDR3 is 16 residues long. V lost 0 bases to trimming and J lost 1 base, with 11 bases between them. Germline lookup yields CDR1 SGHNT and CDR2 YYREEE (reference sequence). The DNA of the CDR3 is TGTGCCAGCAGCTTGGGAGGCGACCGGGCCAAAAACATTCAGTACTTC. Its protein product is CASSLGGDRAKNIQYF.

This chain uses TRBV18 with TRBJ1-2; the match to TRBD1 covers 8 bases. V trimming: 6 bases; J trimming: 3 bases; junction bases outside the gene matches: 3. Germline V lookup: CDR1 KGHSH, CDR2 LQKENI. The CDR3 runs to 13 residues. DNA of the CDR3: TGTGCCAGCTCGGCGGACAGGGACTATGGCTACACCTTC. It is translated as CASSADRDYGYTF.

The chain employs TRBV7-2 and TRBJ1-5; 8 nucleotides agree with TRBD1. Per germline, CDR1 SGHTA and CDR2 FQGNSA. With V trimmed by 2 bases and J by 5 bases, 5 bases remained unmatched. The CDR3 loop spans 15 amino acids. CDR3 DNA sequence: TGTGCCAGCAGCTTACAACAGGGGGGGCATCAGCCCCAGCATTTT. Translation gives CASSLQQGGHQPQHF.

This clone turned up a few times. This chain joins TRBV4-3 and TRBJ2-1; the D gene is possibly TRBD1 (5 bases). The length of the CDR3 is 17 residues. Deletions cut 0 bases from V and 5 bases from J, with 17 bases between. Germline-derived CDR1 and CDR2 are LGHNA and YSLEER. CDR3 loop: CASSQERTNILDNEQFF. In DNA form, the CDR3 reads TGCGCCAGCAGCCAAGAGAGGACAAACATTTTGGACAATGAGCAGTTCTTC.

The chain has TRBV19 and TRBJ2-1, with 7 nucleotides matching TRBD2. The length of the CDR3 is 19 residues. Germline V gene data show CDR1 as LNHDA and CDR2 as SQIVND (reference sequence). Trimming took 10 bases from V and 2 from J; bases not matched to a gene: 23. CDR3 sequence: CATTPGGPGSGFPYNEQFF. The DNA for the CDR3 is TGTGCCACCACACCGGGGGGACCGGGTTCCGGGTTTCCCTACAATGAGCAGTTCTTC.

The chain couples TRBV5-1 to TRBJ2-7, with 7 nucleotides matching TRBD2. The germline V gene encodes CDR1 SGHRS and CDR2 YFSETQ. The V gene end was trimmed by 4 bases and the J gene end by 6 bases; junction bases not matched to a gene: 13. This CDR3 contains 15 residues. This chain's CDR3 is CASSPGTTLRPEQYF. CDR3 DNA: TGCGCCAGCAGCCCGGGGACTACCCTTCGGCCCGAGCAGTACTTC.